What follows are 15 T cell receptor beta chains derived from one specimen sequenced in a study of CD8+CD57+ T cells in acquired aplastic anemia. The study profiled TCR beta VDJ and CDR3 using genomic DNA as template. TCRdb reprocessed the reads with MiXCR, giving one entry per CDR3 protein. This sample has a few hundred thousand distinct CDR3 sequences, with about 37% found just once. The source material was sorted CD4+, CD8+, or CD8+CD57+ T cells (not recorded which) from PBMCs. These receptors were collected from a human donor in good health, serving as a control.

The V gene is TRBV27, the J gene TRBJ1-2; 11 positions agree with TRBD1. The CDR3 covers 14 residues. V trimming: 6 bases; J trimming: 8 bases; junction bases outside the gene matches: 8. Germline V gene sequence: CDR1 MNHEY, CDR2 SMNVEV (reference sequence). The CDR3: CASRYTGTGGGYTF. CDR3 in DNA: TGTGCCAGCAGATATACCGGGACAGGGGGAGGCTACACCTTC.

This clonotype was counted many times. The chain recombines TRBV6-1 with TRBJ1-5; no firm D call. This CDR3 has 14 residues. Germline lookup yields CDR1 MNHNS and CDR2 SASEGT. With 5 bases removed from V and 0 bases from J, the gap between germline ends came to 8 bases. CDR3 in DNA: TGTGCCAGCAGTCAAACTGGTAGCAATCAGCCCCAGCATTTT. This sequence encodes CASSQTGSNQPQHF.

In DNA form, the CDR3 reads TGTGCCAGCAGCAACACAGGGAAAGCAAGCTACGAGCAGTACTTC. Translated, it gives CASSNTGKASYEQYF. The chain links TRBV3-1 to TRBJ2-7; possible D gene TRBD1, 6 bases. V gave up 5 bases and J gave up 3 bases, with 17 bases separating them. This CDR3 has 15 amino acids. Germline CDR1 reads LGHDT; CDR2 reads YNNKEL (reference sequence).

This chain connects TRBV6-1 to TRBJ1-5; 8 bases line up with TRBD1. The CDR3 sequence is 14 residues long. Germline CDR1 reads MNHNS; CDR2 reads SASEGT. V trimming: 7 bases; J trimming: 2 bases; junction bases outside the gene matches: 4. The CDR3 region is CASKGGQGNQPQHF. The CDR3 DNA follows: TGTGCCAGCAAAGGGGGACAGGGCAATCAGCCCCAGCATTTT.

In this sample, this clonotype turned up a few times. The chain uses TRBV12-3 or TRBV12-4 and TRBJ1-5, with a weak D call TRBD1 (5 bases). This CDR3 has 13 amino acids. V was clipped by 3 bases and J by 9 bases, with 12 bases between them. CDR3 amino acids: CASSFGTNRPQHF. The CDR3 nucleotides read TGTGCCAGCAGTTTTGGGACCAACAGGCCCCAGCATTTT.

This clonotype has at least ten counts. The chain carries TRBV20-1 and TRBJ2-1; 15 nucleotides align to TRBD2. This CDR3 has 17 residues. The germline gives CDR1 DFQATT, CDR2 SNEGSKA (reference sequence). V dropped 4 bases and J dropped 1; count of bases not matched to a gene: 5. Written as DNA, the CDR3 is TGCAGTGCTAAGGGACTAGCGGGAGGAGGGTCCTACAATGAGCAGTTCTTC. This codes for CSAKGLAGGGSYNEQFF.

The CDR3 DNA reads as TGTGCCAGCAGTGACCTAGCGGGAGCAGAGACCCAGTACTTC. Protein: CASSDLAGAETQYF. The rearrangement joins TRBV25-1 to TRBJ2-5; 10 nucleotides line up with TRBD2. With V trimmed by 3 bases and J by 4 bases, 2 bases remained unmatched. The CDR3 is 14 amino acids. Germline V gene lookup returns CDR1 MGHDK and CDR2 SYGVNS.

CDR3 coding DNA: TGTGCCAGCAGCTTCGGGCGGGGGCTAGCGGCCGGGGAGCTGTTTTTT. Its translation is CASSFGRGLAAGELFF. The chain has TRBV7-6 and TRBJ2-2, with D maybe TRBD2 (7 bases). CDR1 is SGHVS, CDR2 FNYEAQ, per germline. The CDR3 extends over 16 amino acids. V lost 3 bases and J 6 bases, leaving 17 bases between the germline ends.

This clonotype was seen ten or more times. The V and J genes are TRBV30 and TRBJ1-6; a weak D match, TRBD1 (6 bases). The CDR3 runs to 12 residues. CDR1 is GTSNPN and CDR2 is SVGIG in the germline V gene (reference sequence). Trimming pared 1 base from V and 14 bases from J, leaving 12 bases between. CDR3 in DNA: TGTGCCTGGAGTGAACAGGGTACGTCCCTCCACTTT. Protein: CAWSEQGTSLHF.

This clonotype was picked up a small number of times. This chain joins TRBV19 and TRBJ2-2; 9 bases line up with TRBD1. Germline V gene sequence: CDR1 LNHDA, CDR2 SQIVND (reference sequence). V trimming: 7 bases; J trimming: 2 bases; junction bases outside the gene matches: 8. The CDR3 has 16 residues. The CDR3 reads CASTPGQGRNTGELFF. The CDR3 nucleotides read TGTGCCAGTACCCCCGGACAGGGGAGAAACACCGGGGAGCTGTTTTTT.

This chain connects TRBV7-3 to TRBJ2-7; D is possibly TRBD1 or TRBD2 (5 bases each). This CDR3 comprises 14 residues. CDR1 and CDR2 (germline): SGHTA, FQGTGA. Trimming removed 5 bases at V and 3 bases at J, with 14 bases between. CDR3 protein: CASSPRDGNYEQYV. The CDR3 nucleotides read TGTGCCAGCAGCCCCCGGGACGGGAACTACGAGCAGTACGTC.

There are many counts of this clonotype. The chain recombines TRBV10-2 with TRBJ2-7, with D possibly matching TRBD2 (5 bases). V gave up 7 bases and J gave up 0 bases, with 16 bases separating them. Germline CDR1 and CDR2: WSHSY and SAAADI. The CDR3 spans 15 residues. In nucleotides, the CDR3 is TGCGCCAGCAATTGGTTGGACTCTCACTCCTACGAGCAGTACTTC. Amino acids: CASNWLDSHSYEQYF.

The chain links TRBV30 to TRBJ1-4, with D perhaps TRBD1 (5 bases). The germline V gene encodes CDR1 GTSNPN and CDR2 SVGIG (reference sequence). This CDR3 has 13 residues. The V and J ends lost 0 bases and 7 bases respectively, with 9 bases between them. This CDR3 is CAWSVRGGEKLFF. CDR3 sequence (DNA): TGTGCCTGGAGTGTGAGGGGAGGTGAAAAACTGTTTTTT.

This clonotype came up many times. The chain couples TRBV4-1 to TRBJ2-1; TRBD2 matches at 13 bases. The germline gives CDR1 MGHRA, CDR2 YSYEKL. The CDR3 covers 15 residues. The V gene end was trimmed by 6 bases and the J gene end by 4 bases; junction bases not matched to a gene: 3. Written as DNA, the CDR3 is TGCGCCAGCAGGGGGACTAGCGGGAAGTACAATGAGCAGTTCTTC. Translation gives CASRGTSGKYNEQFF.

This clonotype was seen a few times. The chain is built from TRBV5-1 and TRBJ2-5, with 9 bases lining up with TRBD2. V shed 3 bases and J 1 base; nucleotides not matched to a gene: 10. Germline CDR1 and CDR2: SGHRS and YFSETQ. This CDR3 region has 17 residues. For the CDR3, the DNA is TGCGCCAGCAGCTGGAACCCCCCTAGCGGGATCCAAGAGACCCAGTACTTC. Translation: CASSWNPPSGIQETQYF.